This entry lists 2 T cell receptor beta chains sequenced from one sample in a study of T cell changes during pregnancy in multiple sclerosis (dated by TCRdb to 2018 to 2020). The method behind the library was the immunoSEQ multiplex PCR assay. Sourced from immuneACCESS, this table was stored by TCRdb with only in-frame sequences that have V and J called. A share of the clones is absent; for the studies checked, an unresolved V gene accounts for under half, and the remainder has no known explanation. For this sample the table gives about 50,000 clones, of which approximately 94% were detected only once. About 5.5% of the sample is in the top ten clones. Source: CD8+ T cells from peripheral blood mononuclear cells, taken before pregnancy. The source is a female donor with multiple sclerosis, enrolled in a pregnancy study.

The J gene is TRBJ2-7, the V gene TRBV7-8; a weak D match, TRBD2 (7 bases). This CDR3 spans 18 amino acids. Germline lookup yields CDR1 SGHVS and CDR2 FQNEAQ. V shed 2 bases and J shed 1 base, with 21 bases lying between them. The CDR3 nucleotides read TGTGCCAGCAGCTTACGGGGGGCTAGCGGCCCCCTATCCTACGAGCAGTACTTC. Its translation: CASSLRGASGPLSYEQYF.

The CDR3 loop reads CASSLGAGNEQFF. The CDR3 DNA follows: TGTGCCAGCAGCTTAGGGGCCGGCAATGAGCAGTTCTTC. The gene calls are TRBV7-9 and TRBJ2-1; D call uncertain. The V gene lost 1 base and the J gene lost 6 bases, with 7 bases spanning the gap. The CDR3 is 13 residues long. Germline CDR1 is SEHNR and CDR2 is FQNEAQ (reference sequence).